This T cell receptor (beta chain) was recovered during a study of identical twins. Study conclusions and caveats: Less excess twin sharing appeared in beta out-of-frame sequences. The models gave estimates that fell short of the out-of-frame TCR alpha sharing seen in monozygotic twins.

Carrying unique molecular identifiers, the cDNA also gained a universal primer site through template switching. MiXCR, applied by TCRdb to the 5' RACE reads, yields one record per CDR3 protein. This table holds about 480,000 distinct CDR3 sequences, approximately 15% found once. The CDR3 totals 15 residues. V was shortened by 2 bases and J by 2 bases, with 13 bases between the two germline ends. This clonotype was picked up a small number of times. Its matching antigen is unknown. The same sample was also used in a study of yellow fever vaccine responses in identical twins.

The origin of this receptor is a woman between 18 and 29 years old in good health. The rearrangement joins TRBV12-3 or TRBV12-4 to TRBJ2-7; D is ambiguous. Sequencing input: CD4+ T cells sorted from blood. The CDR3 protein is CASSLSETLTYEQYF. In DNA form, the CDR3 reads TGTGCCAGCAGTTTATCCGAGACCTTAACCTACGAGCAGTACTTC.